This TCR beta chain was identified in a study of cytomegalovirus exposure and HLA in healthy donors (dated by TCRdb to the late 2010s). In terms of the full investigation: The 700 or so repertoires of the first cohort and the roughly 120 validation repertoires were produced on the same platform, according to a later analysis. A separate validation cohort of 100 to 150 different subjects was used in addition to the 666-subject first cohort. To predict cytomegalovirus infection status, the study combined high-throughput TCR immunosequencing, statistical association of individual TCRs with disease status, and machine learning. The study aimed to test whether signatures of past pathogen exposure could be identified by cataloging public T cell receptors.

The donors were included in the validation cohort of roughly 130 subjects, a group kept apart from the approximately 700-subject first cohort. Library preparation was by the immunoSEQ multiplex PCR assay. The study's processing was this. To diagnose cytomegalovirus status from the catalog of TCR beta chain sequences, a statistical classification framework was built. In its TCRdb copy, this immuneACCESS table keeps in-frame sequences only and misses some clones. Where compared with another copy, unresolved V genes explain less than half of these, and the others have no known cause. For V, J and clone size, that table is used; D and trimming come from the DNA. The sample table shows some 68,000 clones, and more than 95% are seen once. The ten largest make up under 2.5% of the sample. The paper's findings and limits, for the study overall: Across donors, most TCR sequences were observed very rarely, whereas some public TCRs were present in many individuals. In vitro tests confirmed that a few of the cytomegalovirus-associated TCR beta chains recognize cytomegalovirus antigens. In a later analysis, TCRs clustered in the first cohort were found to also tend to co-occur in the 120 validation repertoires, with approximately 94% of cluster scores above 0. The classifier was reported to diagnose cytomegalovirus status with high specificity and sensitivity in both the original cohort and the validation cohort. According to the authors, the approach could potentially be generalized to other disease states and immunological phenotypes. All 110 or so repertoires were used to score co-occurrence in the validation cohort in a later analysis, because that analysis had no HLA typing for the cohort. A total of around 150 TCR beta chains were listed by the study as associated with cytomegalovirus.

The sample holds one count of this clone. The clone's antigen remains unknown. The sample holds no much larger clone one base away, and base qualities are not on file. The CDR3 covers 16 residues, taking in both the cysteine and the phenylalanine. CDR3 DNA only is kept here, 48 bases in frame from base 1. Trimming removed 4 bases from V and 6 bases from J; the gene matches leave 11 bases unexplained. CDR1 KGHSY and CDR2 FQNENV were looked up in the germline V gene. Rearrangement joined TRBV16 to TRBJ1-4, with 7 bases matching TRBD1. This sequence was found in a man younger than 35 in good health and CMV-seronegative. The source material was PBMCs. The DNA is as follows: TGTGCCAGCAGCCTAAACCTTGGGGGGACAGATGAAAAACTGTTTTTT. Translated, it gives CASSLNLGGTDEKLFF.